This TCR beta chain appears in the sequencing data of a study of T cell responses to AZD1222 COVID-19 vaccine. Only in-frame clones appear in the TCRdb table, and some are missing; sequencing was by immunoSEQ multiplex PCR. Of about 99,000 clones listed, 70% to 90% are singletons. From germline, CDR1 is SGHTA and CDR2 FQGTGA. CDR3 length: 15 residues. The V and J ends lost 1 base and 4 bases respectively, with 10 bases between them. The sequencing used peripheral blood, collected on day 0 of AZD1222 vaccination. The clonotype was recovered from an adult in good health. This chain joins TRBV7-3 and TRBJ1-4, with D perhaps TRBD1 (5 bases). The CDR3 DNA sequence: TGTGCCAGCAGCTTAAATGGGGCCGATAATGAAAAACTGTTTTTT. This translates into CASSLNGADNEKLFF.